The rows below give T cell receptor beta chains drawn from one sample of a study of T cell responses to AZD1222 COVID-19 vaccine. The repertoire was sequenced with immunoSEQ multiplex PCR; TCRdb's copy has only in-frame clones and lacks some. The sample holds some 120,000 clones, just over 90% seen once. The sequencing here drew on peripheral blood, taken on day 0 of AZD1222 vaccination. All receptors derive from an adult in good health. Each CDR3 is given with its conserved first and last residue. For some rows the clone size is stated as once, few or many, or as a class when expanded; others skip it.

J: TRBJ2-2; V: TRBV10-1; size: -; CDR3: CASSDQGGAGELFF
J: TRBJ1-4; V: TRBV2; size: -; CDR3: CASSWGEKLFF
J: TRBJ1-1; V: TRBV7-2; size: -; CDR3: CASSLVARNTEAFF
J: TRBJ2-7; V: TRBV28; size: once; CDR3: CASSSGSYEQYF
J: TRBJ2-7; V: TRBV7-8; size: -; CDR3: CASSTLNRPPDEQYF
J: TRBJ2-5; V: TRBV6-5; size: -; CDR3: CASSYSKETQYF
J: TRBJ2-6; V: TRBV5-1; size: -; CDR3: CASSLSPGGNGANVLTF
J: TRBJ1-5; V: TRBV4-2; size: -; CDR3: CASSQDEEVQPQHF
J: TRBJ1-2; V: TRBV2; size: -; CDR3: CASSVGQATNYGYTF
J: TRBJ1-5; V: TRBV7-2; size: -; CDR3: CASSYAGTGHQPQHF
J: TRBJ1-4; V: TRBV6-2/TRBV6-3; size: -; CDR3: CASSYTLRGAMATNEKLFF
J: TRBJ1-1; V: TRBV6-2/TRBV6-3; size: -; CDR3: CASSGTASMWAFF
J: TRBJ2-7; V: TRBV2; size: -; CDR3: CASSATGYYEQYF
J: TRBJ1-2; V: TRBV29-1; size: -; CDR3: CSVLQDGYTF